A single sample is the source of the 26 T cell receptor beta chains below, sequenced in a study of cytomegalovirus exposure and HLA in healthy donors. The PCR contained 60 Vbeta and 13 Jbeta primers. Clones were read by immunoSEQ multiplex PCR, and TCRdb kept only the in-frame ones, dropping some. This listing includes 30,000 to 35,000 clones. Material: PBMCs. These receptors were obtained from a woman in her forties in good health and CMV-seropositive.

The V and J genes are TRBV15 and TRBJ2-5; 7 positions agree with TRBD2. With V trimmed by 1 base and J by 5 bases, 7 bases remained unmatched. This CDR3 has 15 residues. The germline CDR1 and CDR2 sequences are LNHNV and YYDKDF (reference sequence). The CDR3 sequence is CATSRGEGRGETQYF. For the CDR3, the DNA is TGTGCCACCAGCAGAGGGGAGGGTCGGGGGGAGACCCAGTACTTC.

The chain uses TRBV10-1 and TRBJ1-1, with D perhaps TRBD1 (5 bases). The CDR3 spans 12 residues. Between the trimmed V and J ends, which lost 6 bases and 7 bases, there was a span of 12 bases. CDR1 is WNHNN, CDR2 SYGVQD, per germline (reference sequence). CDR3: CASRQGKGEAFF. The CDR3 nucleotides are TGCGCCAGCAGGCAGGGTAAAGGTGAAGCTTTCTTT.

The genes are TRBV7-2 and TRBJ2-2; the match to TRBD2 covers 8 bases. The CDR3 totals 17 residues. Unmatched junction bases numbered 8, after V lost 4 bases and J lost 1 base. Germline CDR1 is SGHTA and CDR2 is FQGNSA. DNA for the CDR3: TGTGCCAGCAGCTCCCAGGGTAGCGGGATGAACACCGGGGAGCTGTTTTTT. This codes for CASSSQGSGMNTGELFF.

This chain uses TRBV7-2 with TRBJ2-7; D is uncertain. With 4 bases removed from V and 7 bases from J, the gap between germline ends came to 8 bases. This CDR3 is 11 amino acids long. The germline V gene has CDR1 SGHTA and CDR2 FQGNSA. The CDR3 region has the DNA TGTGCCAGCAGCTCCCCCGGGGAGCAGTACTTC. Translating gives CASSSPGEQYF.

This rearrangement joins TRBV7-6 to TRBJ2-5; D is uncertain. The end of the DNA fits TRBJ2-7 better, so the J call may be wrong. The CDR3 length is 13 residues. Germline V gene lookup returns CDR1 SGHVS and CDR2 FNYEAQ. Here the CDR3 DNA reads TGTGCCAGCAGCTCAACCCTGTCCTACGAGCAGTACTTC. Its protein product is CASSSTLSYEQYF.

The V and J genes are TRBV6-1 and TRBJ2-6; no definite D call. The CDR3 has 15 amino acids. Germline V lookup: CDR1 MNHNS, CDR2 SASEGT. V gave up 2 bases and J gave up 2 bases, with 7 bases separating them. The CDR3 spells CASSENGAGANVLTF. DNA of the CDR3: TGTGCCAGCAGTGAAAATGGAGCTGGGGCCAACGTCCTGACTTTC.

V usage is TRBV7-6 and J usage is TRBJ1-1, with D possibly matching TRBD1 (5 bases). Trimming shortened V by 7 bases and J by 1 base, and 16 bases separated the two germline ends. Germline values: CDR1 SGHVS, CDR2 FNYEAQ. The CDR3 sequence is 15 residues long. The CDR3 nucleotides read TGTGCCAGCACTTTGAATAGGGGCTGGAACACTGAAGCTTTCTTT. This gives the protein CASTLNRGWNTEAFF.

J is TRBJ2-1 and V is TRBV9; D is perhaps TRBD2 (5 bases). In germline, CDR1 is SGDLS, CDR2 YYNGEE. The CDR3 covers 15 residues. V lost 7 bases to trimming and J lost 5 bases, with 19 bases between them. DNA of the CDR3: TGTGCCAGCGGAGCGGAAAGGATTTCCGACAATGAGCAGTTCTTC. It encodes CASGAERISDNEQFF.

This chain uses TRBV14 with TRBJ2-1, with 7 bases identical to TRBD2. This CDR3 has 15 amino acids. Germline V gives CDR1 SGHDN, CDR2 FVKESK. Losses at the gene ends were 3 bases for V and 2 bases for J; bases not matched to a gene: 4. For the CDR3, the DNA is TGTGCCAGCAGCCACCTCCTAGCGGCCTACAATGAGCAGTTCTTC. Its protein is CASSHLLAAYNEQFF.

The chain joins TRBV6-6 to TRBJ1-5; 7 bases agree with TRBD1. Germline CDR1 and CDR2: MNHNY and SVGAGI (reference sequence). The trim removed 7 bases at V and 6 bases at J, leaving 9 bases unmatched. This CDR3 spans 14 amino acids. The DNA of the CDR3 is TGTGCCAGCAATTCGGGCAGGGGGAGTCAGCCCCAGCATTTT. It specifies CASNSGRGSQPQHF.

The gene calls are TRBV4-1 and TRBJ2-7; 11 nucleotides agree with TRBD2. Trimming removed 5 bases from V and 2 bases from J; junction bases left unmatched: 5. CDR3 size: 15 residues. Germline V gene data show CDR1 as MGHRA and CDR2 as YSYEKL. The CDR3 bases are TGCGCCAGCAGCACGACTAGCGGGGCCCCCTACGAGCAGTACTTC. This gives the protein CASSTTSGAPYEQYF.

V is TRBV6-6 and J is TRBJ1-2, with D possibly matching TRBD1 (6 bases). Deletions cut 5 bases from V and 5 bases from J, with 18 bases between. CDR1 and CDR2 from the germline V gene are MNHNY and SVGAGI (reference sequence). There are 15 residues in the CDR3. As DNA, the CDR3 is TGTGCCAGCAGTCGAACTAATTCAGGGGAGTATGGCTACACCTTC. Translating gives CASSRTNSGEYGYTF.

Frequency places this clone as medium-sized (0.01 to 0.1%). This sequence joins TRBV4-3 and TRBJ2-1; D is unresolved. The CDR3 runs to 13 residues. Germline-derived CDR1 and CDR2 are LGHNA and YSLEER. With 0 bases removed from V and 9 bases from J, the gap between germline ends came to 9 bases. CDR3 protein: CASSQDLESEQFF. The CDR3 coding sequence is TGCGCCAGCAGCCAAGATCTCGAGAGTGAGCAGTTCTTC.

The gene calls are TRBV7-8 and TRBJ2-3; 15 bases are a match to TRBD2. The CDR3 spans 16 residues. V shed 5 bases, J shed 4 bases, and the junction held 4 bases outside the gene matches. Germline V lookup: CDR1 SGHVS, CDR2 FQNEAQ. Here the CDR3 reads CASSHGLAGGADTQYF. CDR3 nucleotides: TGTGCCAGCAGCCACGGACTAGCGGGAGGGGCAGATACGCAGTATTTT. Filled out from reference TRBV7-8 and TRBJ2-3, the complete variable domain reads GAGVSQSPRYKVAKRGQDVALRCDPISGHVSLFWYQQALGQGPEFLTYFQNEAQLDKSGLPSDRFFAERPEGSVSTLKIQRTQQEDSAVYLCASSHGLAGGADTQYFGPGTRLTVL.

The rearrangement uses TRBV7-2 and TRBJ1-1; tentatively, D is TRBD1 (6 bases). The CDR3 covers 15 residues. The V and J ends lost 3 bases and 1 base respectively, with 12 bases between them. CDR1 and CDR2 (germline): SGHTA, FQGNSA. In DNA form, the CDR3 reads TGTGCCAGCAGCTTTGGACAGCCTGGGAACACTGAAGCTTTCTTT. Protein product: CASSFGQPGNTEAFF.

The gene calls are TRBV5-4 and TRBJ2-3, with D tentatively TRBD2 (5 bases). The CDR3 has 16 residues. V was pared by 0 bases and J by 3 bases, with 14 bases between. In germline, CDR1 is SGHNT, CDR2 YYREEE (reference sequence). The CDR3, as DNA: TGTGCCAGCAGCTTGGATCGAAAACTAGGGACAGATACGCAGTATTTT. Amino acid sequence: CASSLDRKLGTDTQYF. The full variable domain, with the rest looked up from reference TRBV5-4 and TRBJ2-3, is ETGVTQSPTHLIKTRGQQVTLRCSSQSGHNTVSWYQQALGQGPQFIFQYYREEENGRGNFPPRFSGLQFPNYSSELNVNALELDDSALYLCASSLDRKLGTDTQYFGPGTRLTVL.

The rearrangement uses TRBV7-3 and TRBJ2-7, with a tentative D call TRBD2 (6 bases). CDR3 size: 14 residues. V was pared by 0 bases and J by 5 bases, with 11 bases between. Germline CDR1 reads SGHTA; CDR2 reads FQGTGA. CDR3 DNA sequence: TGTGCCAGCAGCTTAACAGGGAGGAACCACGAGCAGTACTTC. Its translation: CASSLTGRNHEQYF.

This chain uses TRBV4-2 with TRBJ2-7; TRBD1 might be the D (6 bases). The CDR3 contains 13 residues. Germline CDR1 LGHNA, CDR2 YNFKEQ. The germline V and J ends were trimmed by 3 bases and 7 bases, with 13 bases remaining between them. The CDR3 nucleotides are TGTGCCAGCAGCCAGGAGGACAGCGAGGAGCAGTACTTC. Translated: CASSQEDSEEQYF.

The V and J genes are TRBV18 and TRBJ1-5; 10 positions match TRBD1. V shed 6 bases and J 7 bases; nucleotides not matched to a gene: 6. Germline CDR1 is KGHSH and CDR2 is LQKENI. This CDR3 region has 14 residues. The CDR3 sequence is CASSPGQGDQPQHF. The DNA of the CDR3 is TGTGCCAGCTCCCCCGGACAGGGGGACCAGCCCCAGCATTTT.

In nucleotides, the CDR3 is TGTGCCAGAAAGGTCCCGGGACAGGGAGGTGAAGGTGAAGCTTTCTTT. Protein sequence: CARKVPGQGGEGEAFF. The chain employs TRBV2 and TRBJ1-1; 9 bases align to TRBD1. Germline CDR1 is SNHLY and CDR2 is FYNNEI. This CDR3 is built from 16 residues. Germline trimming cut 9 bases from V and 7 bases from J; bases unmatched to any gene: 18.

The chain is built from TRBV29-1 and TRBJ2-1; TRBD2 aligns across 13 bases. This CDR3 region has 14 residues. The trim removed 5 bases at V and 5 bases at J, leaving 3 bases unmatched. From germline, CDR1 is SQVTM and CDR2 ANQGSEA. The CDR3 sequence is CSVRGTSGNNEQFF. CDR3 sequence (DNA): TGCAGCGTTCGGGGGACTAGCGGGAACAATGAGCAGTTCTTC.

The chain couples TRBV27 to TRBJ2-1; TRBD2 matches at 11 bases. The CDR3 loop spans 15 amino acids. After removal of 4 bases from V and 9 bases from J, the junction contained 8 bases not matched to a gene. Germline V gene data show CDR1 as MNHEY and CDR2 as SMNVEV (reference sequence). CDR3 bases: TGTGCCAGCAGTTCTAGCGGGAGGAGGGGGGGTGAGCAGTTCTTC. It yields the protein CASSSSGRRGGEQFF.

The chain carries TRBV28 and TRBJ2-3; 7 positions match TRBD2. Trimming at V came to 3 bases and at J to 3 bases, leaving 9 bases not matched to a gene. The CDR3 runs 16 residues. Germline lookup yields CDR1 MDHEN and CDR2 SYDVKM. This CDR3 reads CASSFVFGRSTDTQYF. CDR3 sequence (DNA): TGTGCCAGCAGTTTTGTGTTCGGGAGGAGTACAGATACGCAGTATTTT.

The rearrangement joins TRBV19 to TRBJ1-5; D remains unclear. Germline V lookup: CDR1 LNHDA, CDR2 SQIVND (reference sequence). The CDR3 is made up of 14 amino acids. Trimming took 1 base from V and 5 from J, leaving 9 bases between them. The CDR3 nucleotides are TGTGCCAGTAGTATAGGCGGGCCCTATCAGCCCCAGCATTTT. Translation: CASSIGGPYQPQHF.

This rearrangement joins TRBV5-4 to TRBJ2-3; 7 bases line up with TRBD2. V dropped 0 bases and J dropped 1; count of bases not matched to a gene: 5. This CDR3 has 16 amino acids. Germline lookup yields CDR1 SGHNT and CDR2 YYREEE (reference sequence). CDR3: CASSLGLAEGTDTQYF. The CDR3 DNA sequence: TGTGCCAGCAGCTTGGGGCTAGCGGAAGGCACAGATACGCAGTATTTT. Complete variable domain (other parts from reference TRBV5-4 and TRBJ2-3): ETGVTQSPTHLIKTRGQQVTLRCSSQSGHNTVSWYQQALGQGPQFIFQYYREEENGRGNFPPRFSGLQFPNYSSELNVNALELDDSALYLCASSLGLAEGTDTQYFGPGTRLTVL.

The chain combines TRBV18 with TRBJ1-5, with 10 bases matching TRBD1. CDR3 length: 16 amino acids. Trimming took 3 bases from V and 7 from J; bases not matched to a gene: 9. Germline V gene sequence: CDR1 KGHSH, CDR2 LQKENI. The CDR3 coding sequence is TGTGCCAGCTCACCGGGACAGGGGAGGGCTGGGCAGCCCCAGCATTTT. Translating gives CASSPGQGRAGQPQHF.